This T cell receptor beta chain was found in a study of identical twins. Germline CDR1 and CDR2: SQVTM and ANQGSEA. The CDR3 spans 14 residues. V lost 6 bases and J 3 bases, leaving 14 bases between the germline ends. Details on this clonotype: What it binds is not known.

Study conclusions and caveats: Findings came from cross-sectional statistics, without long-term follow-up of donors. Insertions were reduced in abundant cord blood beta clonotypes but not in memory repertoires.

Donors were all healthy Caucasians. TCRdb processed the 5' RACE reads anew with MiXCR; each CDR3 protein has one entry. The sample lists about 920,000 distinct CDR3 sequences, roughly an eighth occurring once. The same data also contributed to another study, on yellow fever vaccine responses in identical twins.

This TCR derives from a woman younger than 35 in good health. The sequencing sample was made of PBMCs. This rearrangement joins TRBV29-1 to TRBJ1-4; maybe TRBD1 (6 bases). CDR3 residues: CSVKSTGPNEKLFF. The CDR3 DNA follows: TGCAGCGTGAAGTCGACAGGCCCTAATGAAAAACTGTTTTTT.